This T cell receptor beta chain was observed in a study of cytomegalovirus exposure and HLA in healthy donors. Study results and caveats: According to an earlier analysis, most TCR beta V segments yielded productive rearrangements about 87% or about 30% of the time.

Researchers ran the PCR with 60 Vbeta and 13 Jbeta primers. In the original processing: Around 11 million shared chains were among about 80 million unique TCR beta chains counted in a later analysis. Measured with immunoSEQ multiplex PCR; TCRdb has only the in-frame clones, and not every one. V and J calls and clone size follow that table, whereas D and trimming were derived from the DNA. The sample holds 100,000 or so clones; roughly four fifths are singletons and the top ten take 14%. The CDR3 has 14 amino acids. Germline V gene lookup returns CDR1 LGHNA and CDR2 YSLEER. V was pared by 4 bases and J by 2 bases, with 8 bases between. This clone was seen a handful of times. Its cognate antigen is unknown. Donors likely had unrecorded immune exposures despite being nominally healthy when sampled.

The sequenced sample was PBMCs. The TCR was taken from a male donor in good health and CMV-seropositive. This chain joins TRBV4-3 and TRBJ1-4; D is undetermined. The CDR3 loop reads CASSPGTTNEKLFF. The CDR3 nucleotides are TGCGCCAGCAGCCCAGGAACTACTAATGAAAAACTGTTTTTT.